The 13 T cell receptor beta chains presented below share a single source sample, sequenced in a study of response to subunit inactivated influenza vaccine (dated by TCRdb to 2017 to 2018). The method was RT-PCR. Sequencing instrument: Illumina HiSeq 2500. TCRdb redid the processing of the public reads, applying fastp at Q25 and MiXCR, and retained in-frame beta chains. CDR3 protein sequences are deduplicated, and each keeps its most common genes and DNA. The sample table contains over 800,000 distinct CDR3 sequences; only one count was recorded for around 21% of them. About a tenth of the sample is held by the ten biggest clonotypes. The specimen was PBMCs from blood, collected around 5 days after vaccination. The receptors come from a man over 45 who received an inactivated influenza vaccine. Donor details come from another sample of the same person, matched by shared clones.

This clonotype appeared a few times. The chain couples TRBV7-9 to TRBJ1-2; perhaps TRBD1 as D (6 bases). From germline, CDR1 is SEHNR and CDR2 FQNEAQ (reference sequence). The V gene lost 10 bases and the J gene lost 2 bases, with 8 bases spanning the gap. This CDR3 contains 11 residues. The CDR3 DNA sequence: TGTGCCACCACAGGGAACTATGGCTACACCTTC. The encoded protein is CATTGNYGYTF.

The chain couples TRBV28 to TRBJ2-7; D remains unclear. The CDR3 runs 16 residues. Germline V gene data show CDR1 as MDHEN and CDR2 as SYDVKM. The ends were cut back, 1 base at V and 1 base at J, with 14 bases in the middle. The CDR3 is CASSLYGNMGSYEQYF. The CDR3 region has the DNA TGTGCCAGCAGTTTATATGGCAACATGGGTTCCTACGAGCAGTACTTC.

There are a few counts of this clonotype. The V gene is TRBV2, the J gene TRBJ1-5, with D tentatively TRBD1 (5 bases). CDR3 length: 13 residues. Trimming removed 6 bases from V and 6 bases from J, with 12 bases in between. Germline CDR1 reads SNHLY; CDR2 reads FYNNEI. CDR3 bases: TGTGCCAGCAGGTGGGGGGACTCTCAGCCCCAGCATTTT. This encodes CASRWGDSQPQHF.

The chain is built from TRBV5-6 and TRBJ2-5; weak D call: TRBD1 (6 bases). The CDR3 spans 17 residues. V was shortened by 0 bases and J by 0 bases, with 15 bases between the two germline ends. Germline-derived CDR1 and CDR2 are SGHDT and YYEEEE. CDR3 loop: CASSLVGSGAHQETQYF. The CDR3 DNA reads as TGTGCCAGCAGCTTGGTCGGGTCAGGGGCCCACCAAGAGACCCAGTACTTC.

This chain connects TRBV7-2 to TRBJ1-5; D is unresolved. The germline V and J ends were trimmed by 1 base and 5 bases, with 9 bases remaining between them. The CDR3 covers 14 residues. Germline V gene sequence: CDR1 SGHTA, CDR2 FQGNSA. For the CDR3, the DNA is TGTGCCAGCAGCTTAGATGCGGGATATCAGCCCCAGCATTTT. Its translation: CASSLDAGYQPQHF.

This clonotype has more than one count but fewer than ten. The V gene is TRBV12-3 or TRBV12-4, the J gene TRBJ2-1; 9 nucleotides match TRBD2. The CDR3 length is 14 residues. V lost 1 base, J lost 10 bases, and 5 bases stayed unmatched. The CDR3 is CASSLESLAGEQFF. CDR3 nucleotides: TGTGCCAGCAGTTTAGAATCTCTAGCGGGGGAGCAGTTCTTC.

This clonotype came up many times. The chain has TRBV5-1 and TRBJ2-1, with a possible D match to TRBD2 (6 bases). CDR1 is SGHRS, CDR2 YFSETQ, per germline. The CDR3 has 12 amino acids. Trimming shortened V by 4 bases and J by 11 bases, and 13 bases separated the two germline ends. The CDR3 loop reads CASSPDGTQQFF. DNA for the CDR3: TGCGCCAGCAGCCCTGACGGGACTCAGCAGTTCTTC.

The V and J genes are TRBV5-1 and TRBJ2-7; 7 bases align to TRBD1. This CDR3 has 14 residues. CDR1 and CDR2 (germline): SGHRS, YFSETQ. With 4 bases clipped from V and 2 bases from J, the junction kept 6 bases outside the gene matches. The CDR3 nucleotides are TGCGCCAGCAGCATGAGGACAGGCGCCTACGAGCAGTACTTC. This translates into CASSMRTGAYEQYF.

The genes are TRBV5-4 and TRBJ2-2, with D maybe TRBD2 (6 bases). Germline loops: CDR1 SGHNT, CDR2 YYREEE (reference sequence). Trimming pared 1 base from V and 6 bases from J, leaving 10 bases between. The CDR3 is 14 residues long. CDR3 amino acids: CASSLFSGSGELFF. The DNA for the CDR3 is TGTGCCAGCAGCTTGTTTAGCGGTTCCGGGGAGCTGTTTTTT. Complete variable domain (other parts from reference TRBV5-4 and TRBJ2-2): ETGVTQSPTHLIKTRGQQVTLRCSSQSGHNTVSWYQQALGQGPQFIFQYYREEENGRGNFPPRFSGLQFPNYSSELNVNALELDDSALYLCASSLFSGSGELFFGEGSRLTVL.

This clonotype was counted a single time. V and J are TRBV20-1 and TRBJ2-5, with a weak D call TRBD2 (6 bases). The CDR3 runs to 12 residues. V was pared by 2 bases and J by 5 bases, with 9 bases between. CDR1 is DFQATT, CDR2 SNEGSKA, per germline (reference sequence). CDR3 amino acids: CSARRGTETQYF. The CDR3 DNA is TGCAGTGCTAGACGCGGGACGGAGACCCAGTACTTC.

This clonotype has only a few counts. CDR3 DNA: TGTGCCAGCAGCCCTTCGGGTGTGGGGCTCTCCTACGAGCAGTACTTC. This translates into CASSPSGVGLSYEQYF. The chain employs TRBV9 and TRBJ2-7; tentative D call: TRBD1 (5 bases). From germline, CDR1 is SGDLS and CDR2 YYNGEE. V dropped 4 bases and J dropped 0 bases, with 17 bases sitting between them. The CDR3 contains 16 residues.

The V and J genes are TRBV9 and TRBJ2-7, with 9 nucleotides matching TRBD2. The CDR3 contains 16 residues. V was pared by 1 base and J by 2 bases, with 7 bases of the junction left unmatched. Germline V gene sequence: CDR1 SGDLS, CDR2 YYNGEE. This chain's CDR3 is CASSVSPSGDTYEQYF. The CDR3 DNA reads TGTGCCAGCAGCGTATCACCTAGCGGGGATACCTACGAGCAGTACTTC.

The sample holds a few counts of this clonotype. The V gene is TRBV5-1, the J gene TRBJ2-7, with D perhaps matching TRBD1 (6 bases). The CDR3 sequence is 14 residues long. Looked up from germline, CDR1 is SGHRS and CDR2 is YFSETQ. V gave up 0 bases and J gave up 6 bases, with 13 bases separating them. The CDR3 sequence is CASSLGTGITEQYF. Written as DNA, the CDR3 is TGCGCCAGCAGCTTGGGAACAGGGATTACCGAGCAGTACTTC.